The clone carrying this T cell receptor (beta chain) was seen more than once but under ten times. This sample is drawn from a study of T cell repertoires in cytomegalovirus infection. TCRdb re-called the reads with MiXCR, one entry per CDR3 protein. The sample consists of 150,000 to 200,000 distinct CDR3 sequences, 15% to 20% of them appearing once. Germline values: CDR1 SNHLY, CDR2 FYNNEI. The CDR3 runs to 16 residues. V was trimmed by 8 bases and J by 8 bases, leaving 25 bases between them. This receptor was obtained from a human donor in good health (CMV status not recorded). Some clones in this sample may be carry-over from other donors' samples. The gene calls are TRBV2 and TRBJ2-1; D call uncertain. Sequencing input: PBMCs. The CDR3 DNA sequence: TGTGCCAGCCACCAGGCCGGCGGTAACCGACGAGATGAGCAGTTCTTC. As protein: CASHQAGGNRRDEQFF.